The sequence of this TCR beta chain was determined in a study of identical twins. The V and J ends lost 5 bases and 3 bases respectively, with 10 bases between them. Germline V CDR1 and CDR2: MDHEN, SYDVKM. The CDR3 consists of 13 residues. In TCRdb, the 5' RACE reads were re-called with MiXCR into one record per CDR3 protein. The sample lists more than 250,000 distinct CDR3 sequences, under 9.5% occurring once. The same specimen was also included in a second study, on yellow fever vaccine responses in identical twins. That source reports: Vaccine T cell responses of twins reportedly seemed partly convergent and partly personalized.

The chain is built from TRBV28 and TRBJ1-2; D call uncertain. The sequence derives from a woman between 18 and 29 years old in good health. The source material was memory (CD45RO+) T cells sorted from blood. The CDR3, as DNA: TGTGCCAGCAGTCCGCCCAATGACTATGGCTACACCTTC. As protein: CASSPPNDYGYTF.